Shown below are 29 T cell receptor beta chains from a single sample sequenced in a study of blood T cell repertoires in COVID-19. Repertoires were generated with immunoSEQ multiplex PCR, while TCRdb's copy carries only in-frame clones and drops some. The sample includes about 56,000 clones, roughly 72% of them seen just once. Input material: peripheral blood. The receptor set was obtained from a woman between 70 and 85 years old with COVID-19, enrolled during active disease.

The rearrangement links TRBV6-5 to TRBJ1-3, with D unresolved. This CDR3 is built from 13 residues. V lost 6 bases and J lost 2, with 8 bases in between. Germline V gene sequence: CDR1 MNHEY, CDR2 SVGAGI. The chain's CDR3 is CASRSRAGNTIYF. Written as DNA, the CDR3 is TGTGCCAGCAGGAGCCGAGCTGGAAACACCATATATTTT.

A few counts support this clone. The rearrangement joins TRBV11-2 to TRBJ2-4; D may be TRBD2 (5 bases). Trimming took off 1 base at V and 1 base at J, with 5 bases between the two ends. Germline-derived CDR1 and CDR2 are SGHAT and FQNNGV. The CDR3 consists of 14 residues. CDR3 sequence reads: CASSLGEAKNIQYF. Written as DNA, the CDR3 is TGTGCCAGCAGCTTAGGGGAGGCCAAAAACATTCAGTACTTC.

The chain has TRBV27 and TRBJ1-1; possibly TRBD1 for D (5 bases). The CDR3 totals 16 residues. V shed 0 bases and J shed 1 base, with 12 bases lying between them. CDR1 is MNHEY and CDR2 is SMNVEV in the germline V gene (reference sequence). The CDR3 is CASSLSWGRWNTEAFF. CDR3 sequence (DNA): TGTGCCAGCAGTTTATCGTGGGGCAGGTGGAACACTGAAGCTTTCTTT.

The rearrangement joins TRBV29-1 to TRBJ2-2, with 11 bases matching TRBD2. The CDR3 totals 17 residues. CDR1 SQVTM and CDR2 ANQGSEA come from the germline V gene. The V gene end was trimmed by 7 bases and the J gene end by 4 bases; junction bases not matched to a gene: 14. The CDR3 bases are TGCAGCGCCGGAGTTACTAGCGGGAGTTGGGGCACCGGGGAGCTGTTTTTT. Protein: CSAGVTSGSWGTGELFF.

The rearrangement links TRBV6-2 or TRBV6-3 to TRBJ1-5; 7 bases agree with TRBD1. In germline, CDR1 is MNHEY, CDR2 SVGEGT. The length of the CDR3 is 15 residues. Losses at the gene ends were 2 bases for V and 7 bases for J; bases not matched to a gene: 8. Here the CDR3 reads CASSYGVAGGQPQHF. CDR3 DNA sequence: TGTGCCAGCAGTTACGGAGTGGCAGGGGGGCAGCCCCAGCATTTT.

This chain connects TRBV28 to TRBJ1-1; a possible D gene is TRBD1 (5 bases). The CDR3 runs to 14 residues. V dropped 0 bases and J dropped 4 bases, with 9 bases sitting between them. From germline, CDR1 is MDHEN and CDR2 SYDVKM. The CDR3 coding sequence is TGTGCCAGCAGTTTATGGGGGGGGGTCACTGAAGCTTTCTTT. As protein: CASSLWGGVTEAFF.

The sample holds a few counts of this clone. The chain links TRBV5-8 to TRBJ2-5; D may be TRBD1 (5 bases). Trimming cost V 2 bases and J 2 bases, with 10 bases left between them. CDR1 SGHTS and CDR2 YDEGEE come from the germline V gene. The CDR3 is 14 amino acids. As DNA, the CDR3 is TGTGCCAGCAGCTTTGGGCAGGGACAAGAGACCCAGTACTTC. Translating it yields CASSFGQGQETQYF.

The chain couples TRBV5-4 to TRBJ2-3; the match to TRBD2 covers 8 bases. The CDR3 covers 15 residues. J was trimmed by 4 bases and V by 4 bases; bases with no gene match: 8. Per germline, CDR1 SGHNT and CDR2 YYREEE (reference sequence). CDR3 sequence reads: CASSMSGGGADTQYF. The CDR3 DNA reads as TGTGCCAGCAGCATGAGCGGGGGTGGAGCAGATACGCAGTATTTT.

The genes are TRBV5-6 and TRBJ2-5; D uncertain. Germline values: CDR1 SGHDT, CDR2 YYEEEE. Trimming removed 0 bases at V and 0 bases at J, with 9 bases between. CDR3 length equals 15 residues. Written as DNA, the CDR3 is TGTGCCAGCAGCTTGGGTATCAGGTACCAAGAGACCCAGTACTTC. This translates into CASSLGIRYQETQYF.

The sample holds a few counts of this clone. The V gene is TRBV7-8, the J gene TRBJ1-3; D remains unclear. V lost 1 base, J lost 4 bases, and 8 bases lay in between. CDR1 is SGHVS, CDR2 FQNEAQ, per germline. The CDR3 length is 14 residues. The CDR3 is CASSLVDFGNTIYF. The CDR3 nucleotides read TGTGCCAGCAGCTTAGTAGACTTCGGAAACACCATATATTTT.

The chain uses TRBV7-9 and TRBJ1-2; D is perhaps TRBD1 (6 bases). V lost 3 bases to trimming and J lost 6 bases, with 14 bases between them. Germline V gene data show CDR1 as SEHNR and CDR2 as FQNEAQ (reference sequence). The CDR3 is 14 residues long. CDR3 in amino acids: CASSFGGGDDGYTF. Here the CDR3 DNA reads TGTGCCAGCAGCTTCGGCGGGGGCGACGATGGCTACACCTTC.

The J gene is TRBJ1-4, the V gene TRBV3-1 (or the pseudogene TRBV3-2); D is possibly TRBD1 (5 bases). From germline, CDR1 is LGHDT and CDR2 YNNKEL (reference sequence). The CDR3 consists of 14 residues. Trimming removed 4 bases from V and 11 bases from J, with 17 bases in between. CDR3 nucleotide sequence: TGTGCCAGCAGCCTGAATCCGGGGGGTGGGAAACTGTTTTTT. Its protein product is CASSLNPGGGKLFF.

The V and J genes are TRBV24-1 and TRBJ2-7; a weak D match, TRBD2 (6 bases). The CDR3 is 15 residues long. V lost 5 bases and J lost 4, with 17 bases in between. CDR1 KGHDR and CDR2 SFDVKD come from the germline V gene. This chain's CDR3 is CATSGLCGARYEQYV. Here the CDR3 DNA reads TGTGCCACCAGTGGCCTCTGCGGGGCGAGGTACGAGCAGTACGTC.

DNA for the CDR3: TGTGCCAGCTCAGACGGGGGGCCCTACGAGCAGTACTTC. Translation: CASSDGGPYEQYF. The chain has TRBV18 and TRBJ2-7; a weak D match, TRBD2 (7 bases). The CDR3 runs to 13 residues. V lost 5 bases and J 2 bases, leaving 10 bases between the germline ends. The germline V gene encodes CDR1 KGHSH and CDR2 LQKENI.

The chain has TRBV6-2 or TRBV6-3 and TRBJ1-2; D unclear. Trimming stripped 2 bases from V and 2 bases from J, with 6 bases between. This CDR3 has 13 amino acids. Germline assignment: CDR1 MNHEY and CDR2 SVGEGT. CDR3 nucleotides: TGTGCCAGCAGTTACGGACTGAACTATGGCTACACCTTC. Translation: CASSYGLNYGYTF.

The gene calls are TRBV7-9 and TRBJ1-1, with D perhaps matching TRBD1 (6 bases). CDR3 length: 14 residues. Germline V lookup: CDR1 SEHNR, CDR2 FQNEAQ (reference sequence). V dropped 3 bases and J dropped 1 base, with 9 bases sitting between them. CDR3 nucleotide sequence: TGTGCCAGCAGCTTCGACAGGCGGAACACTGAAGCTTTCTTT. Encoded protein: CASSFDRRNTEAFF.

This rearrangement joins TRBV6-5 to TRBJ1-1, with 7 nucleotides matching TRBD1. The CDR3 totals 13 residues. Germline lookup yields CDR1 MNHEY and CDR2 SVGAGI. V lost 6 bases and J lost 4; bases outside the gene matches: 5. CDR3: CASRPTGSTEAFF. Here the CDR3 DNA reads TGTGCCAGCAGACCGACAGGGAGCACTGAAGCTTTCTTT.

The rearrangement joins TRBV10-3 to TRBJ2-7; 8 nucleotides align to TRBD2. Trimming at V came to 6 bases and at J to 6 bases, leaving 10 bases not matched to a gene. The CDR3 has 14 residues. Germline V gene lookup returns CDR1 ENHRY and CDR2 SYGVKD. The CDR3 protein is CAIRPAGDNAEQYV. CDR3 nucleotide sequence: TGTGCCATCAGACCAGCGGGAGATAACGCCGAGCAGTACGTC.

CDR3: CASARTGWTGELFF. The CDR3 region has the DNA TGTGCCAGCGCCAGGACAGGGTGGACCGGGGAGCTGTTTTTT. The rearrangement joins TRBV5-8 to TRBJ2-2, with 8 positions matching TRBD1. V trimming: 7 bases; J trimming: 5 bases; junction bases outside the gene matches: 7. This CDR3 spans 14 amino acids. Germline values: CDR1 SGHTS, CDR2 YDEGEE.

V gene TRBV28 combines with J gene TRBJ2-3; 7 bases map to TRBD2. Germline V CDR1 and CDR2: MDHEN, SYDVKM. The CDR3 is made up of 15 amino acids. J lost 2 bases, V lost 7 bases, and 9 bases had no gene match. The CDR3 sequence: CASTSPGGNTDTQYF. DNA for the CDR3: TGTGCCAGCACGAGTCCGGGGGGTAACACAGATACGCAGTATTTT.

V usage is TRBV18 and J usage is TRBJ2-2, with 13 bases matching TRBD2. This CDR3 region has 19 residues. Germline CDR1 and CDR2: KGHSH and LQKENI. The V segment lost 1 base and the J segment 4 bases; nucleotides outside the gene matches: 9. The CDR3 protein is CASSPRFTSGGAPTGELFF. The CDR3 coding sequence is TGTGCCAGCTCACCACGATTTACTAGCGGGGGGGCTCCCACCGGGGAGCTGTTTTTT.

The chain has TRBV5-1 and TRBJ1-1; D is possibly TRBD1 (5 bases). CDR3 size: 15 residues. The germline V and J ends were trimmed by 4 bases and 5 bases, with 18 bases remaining between them. Per the germline V gene, CDR1 is SGHRS and CDR2 is YFSETQ. CDR3 in amino acids: CASSPAGRVGTEAFF. The DNA for the CDR3 is TGCGCCAGCAGCCCCGCAGGGAGGGTGGGTACTGAAGCTTTCTTT.

The chain combines TRBV11-2 with TRBJ1-2, with D maybe TRBD1 (5 bases). Trimming stripped 6 bases from V and 3 bases from J, with 20 bases between. This CDR3 has 16 amino acids. The germline V gene has CDR1 SGHAT and CDR2 FQNNGV. The CDR3 loop reads CASSSKPEGRYYGYTF. The DNA of the CDR3 is TGTGCCAGCAGTTCTAAACCGGAGGGGCGATACTATGGCTACACCTTC.

V and J are TRBV11-1 and TRBJ2-1; 7 bases align to TRBD1. Trimming removed 3 bases from V and 1 base from J; junction bases left unmatched: 3. There are 15 residues in the CDR3. CDR1 and CDR2 from the germline V gene are SGHAT and FQDESV (reference sequence). CDR3 residues: CASSFRDSSYNEQFF. The DNA for the CDR3 is TGTGCCAGCAGCTTCCGGGACAGTTCCTACAATGAGCAGTTCTTC.

This sequence joins TRBV5-5 and TRBJ1-3; D gene ambiguous. This CDR3 spans 13 amino acids. V lost 4 bases, J lost 0 bases, and 5 bases lay in between. Germline assignment: CDR1 SGHKS and CDR2 YYEKEE (reference sequence). CDR3 nucleotide sequence: TGTGCCAGCAGCCGCGACTCTGGAAACACCATATATTTT. It specifies CASSRDSGNTIYF.

The chain uses TRBV25-1 and TRBJ2-7; D is uncertain. The V end lost 5 bases, the J end lost 2 bases, and 7 bases lay between the germline ends. The germline V gene encodes CDR1 MGHDK and CDR2 SYGVNS. This CDR3 has 12 amino acids. Here the CDR3 reads CASSHLTYEQYF. The CDR3, as DNA: TGTGCCAGCAGTCACTTGACCTACGAGCAGTACTTC.

This clone was seen only once. The chain carries TRBV7-3 and TRBJ2-5; TRBD1 aligns across 7 bases. Germline V gene sequence: CDR1 SGHTA, CDR2 FQGTGA. This CDR3 has 15 residues. V was pared by 2 bases and J by 2 bases, with 5 bases of the junction left unmatched. CDR3 amino acids: CASSLGPGQQETQYF. The DNA for the CDR3 is TGTGCCAGCAGCTTAGGGCCGGGACAGCAAGAGACCCAGTACTTC.

The sample holds one count of this clone. The chain employs TRBV6-6 and TRBJ1-5; a possible D gene is TRBD1 (6 bases). The CDR3 spans 15 residues. Germline loops: CDR1 MNHNY, CDR2 SVGAGI (reference sequence). V was shortened by 6 bases and J by 2 bases, with 14 bases between the two germline ends. The CDR3 protein is CASSPGDTRNQPQHF. Written as DNA, the CDR3 is TGTGCCAGCAGCCCCGGGGACACCCGCAATCAGCCCCAGCATTTT.

The J gene is TRBJ1-4, the V gene TRBV14, with D perhaps matching TRBD1 (6 bases). V dropped 2 bases and J dropped 12 bases, with 10 bases sitting between them. Per germline, CDR1 SGHDN and CDR2 FVKESK. CDR3 length equals 12 residues. The CDR3 DNA reads TGTGCCAGCAGCCAATCAGGGGCCCAACTGTTTTTT. Amino acids: CASSQSGAQLFF.